Listed below are T cell receptor beta chains from one sample, sequenced in a study of CD8+ T cells in alopecia areata. Sequenced by immunoSEQ multiplex PCR; TCRdb stores in-frame clones only, minus some. The top ten clones hold 3% to 4% of a sample with under 150,000 clones, approximately 51% of them seen once. Sequencing was performed on CD4+ T cells sorted from blood, taken at week 24, from a patient treated with tofacitinib. The receptors here all came from a human donor with alopecia areata. CDR3s leave out the opening cysteine and the closing phenylalanine or tryptophan. The D gene is left open where the match is weak.

CDR3	V	J	D
ASRGQVQETQY	TRBV25-1	TRBJ2-5	TRBD1
ASIKGGMDTGELF	TRBV7-2	TRBJ2-2	-
ASTRLGDTQY	TRBV7-9	TRBJ2-3	-
ASSHCGRADGYT	TRBV23-1	TRBJ1-2	-
AWSVAETQY	TRBV30	TRBJ2-5	-
SVRGQTVGGYT	TRBV29-1	TRBJ1-2	-
ASSYRQGPSPLH	TRBV6-5	TRBJ1-6	TRBD1
ASRSQGTNGYT	TRBV6-5	TRBJ1-2	TRBD1
ASSSGGSSYEQY	TRBV5-1	TRBJ2-7	TRBD2
ASSRRGDNEKLF	TRBV7-2	TRBJ1-4	TRBD1
APRLVRGRSYEQY	TRBV10-3	TRBJ2-7	-
ASSPAGGNEQF	TRBV7-9	TRBJ2-1	TRBD2
ASSYEGRGYGYT	TRBV6-5	TRBJ1-2	-
AWSVLTGQETQY	TRBV30	TRBJ2-5	-
RIQGDYGYT	TRBV29-1	TRBJ1-2	-
ASSEMYQETQY	TRBV18	TRBJ2-5	-
ASSLRKGAPYEQY	TRBV27	TRBJ2-7	TRBD1
ASSPEADTQY	TRBV5-4	TRBJ2-3	-
ASSYSDRQPQH	TRBV6-6	TRBJ1-5	-
ASSLDGPRREQY	TRBV7-2	TRBJ2-7	-
SVVSGGPPNEQF	TRBV29-1	TRBJ2-1	TRBD2
ASSYTTGAPTGELF	TRBV6-5	TRBJ2-2	TRBD1
ASSPKGRGNQPQH	TRBV7-2	TRBJ1-5	-
ASRDPAGANVLT	TRBV5-1	TRBJ2-6	-
ASTLGGPLRTDTQY	TRBV7-2	TRBJ2-3	-
ATSREATETQY	TRBV15	TRBJ2-5	-
ASSLSGGPGNEQF	TRBV7-3	TRBJ2-1	TRBD2
ASSPQGQVNEKLF	TRBV6-5	TRBJ1-4	TRBD1
SVWGGANVLT	TRBV29-1	TRBJ2-6	-
ASSEGNLMVTQY	TRBV2	TRBJ2-5	-
ASSLAHGDNYGYT	TRBV7-2	TRBJ1-2	-
ASSLISQETQY	TRBV5-1	TRBJ2-5	-
ASSLASGGSSTDTQY	TRBV5-1	TRBJ2-3	TRBD2
ASSFGLNYGLNQPQH	TRBV28	TRBJ1-5	-
ASSQDLLRTGLYNEQF	TRBV4-2	TRBJ2-1	TRBD1
ASSYHRGTEAF	TRBV13	TRBJ1-1	TRBD1
ASSDSASGGLTDTQY	TRBV6-4	TRBJ2-3	TRBD2
ASSLEPQYYEQY	TRBV7-8	TRBJ2-7	-
SVSSDNLGEQY	TRBV29-1	TRBJ2-7	-
ASSRAGVGTDTQY	TRBV5-4	TRBJ2-3	TRBD2
ASSSWDSKPF	TRBV7-6	TRBJ1-1	TRBD1
AWTAGPADTQY	TRBV30	TRBJ2-3	-
AWTRGFEKLF	TRBV30	TRBJ1-4	-
ASTSAGKAQY	TRBV9	TRBJ2-3	-
ASSYSGQGRATEAF	TRBV6-5	TRBJ1-1	TRBD1